The next 29 T cell receptor beta chains were all read from a single sample in a study of blood T cell repertoires in COVID-19. Clones were read by immunoSEQ multiplex PCR, and TCRdb kept only the in-frame ones, dropping some. The sample has 300,000 or so clones, over 75% seen once. Specimen: PBMCs or T cells enriched from blood (not recorded which). Receptors originate from a woman aged 25 to 45 who had recovered from COVID-19.

The V gene is TRBV28, the J gene TRBJ1-6, with D possibly TRBD1 on 6 matching bases. The CDR3 totals 15 residues. V shed 7 bases and J shed 4 bases, with 14 bases lying between them. Germline V lookup: CDR1 MDHEN, CDR2 SYDVKM. As DNA, the CDR3 is TGTGCCAGCACCCAAGCGGGGGCTTATAATTCACCCCTCCACTTT. Its translation is CASTQAGAYNSPLHF.

Written as DNA, the CDR3 is TGCGCCAGCAGCTTGGATAACTTCCAAGAGACCCAGTACTTC. Its translation is CASSLDNFQETQYF. The chain employs TRBV5-1 and TRBJ2-5, with no clear D. CDR1 and CDR2 from the germline V gene are SGHRS and YFSETQ. The V gene lost 0 bases and the J gene lost 1 base, with 7 bases spanning the gap. The CDR3 extends over 14 amino acids. The full variable domain, in which reference TRBV5-1 and TRBJ2-5 provide the parts outside the CDR3, is KAGVTQTPRYLIKTRGQQVTLSCSPISGHRSVSWYQQTPGQGLQFLFEYFSETQRNKGNFPGRFSGRQFSNSRSEMNVSTLELGDSALYLCASSLDNFQETQYFGPGTRLLVL.

The V gene is TRBV4-3, the J gene TRBJ1-2; D possibly corresponds to TRBD1 (6 bases). The V end was cut by 0 bases, the J end by 3 bases, with 11 bases between. The length of the CDR3 is 15 residues. Per the germline V gene, CDR1 is LGHNA and CDR2 is YSLEER. The CDR3 sequence is CASSQDKAGDYGYTF. CDR3 DNA: TGCGCCAGCAGCCAAGATAAGGCAGGGGACTATGGCTACACCTTC.

Here the CDR3 DNA reads TGTGCCAGCAGCATCGGACTAGCGTTGTACAATGAGCAGTTCTTC. The encoded protein is CASSIGLALYNEQFF. J is TRBJ2-1 and V is TRBV5-8, with 9 bases matching TRBD2. Germline CDR1 reads SGHTS; CDR2 reads YDEGEE. Trimming cost V 4 bases and J 4 bases; bases outside gene matches: 6. This CDR3 is 15 amino acids long. Using reference TRBV5-8 and TRBJ2-1 for the parts outside the CDR3, the full variable domain is EAGVTQSPTHLIKTRGQQATLRCSPISGHTSVYWYQQALGLGLQFLLWYDEGEERNRGNFPPRFSGRQFPNYSSELNVNALELEDSALYLCASSIGLALYNEQFFGPGTRLTVL.

This clone showed up just once. The chain recombines TRBV6-2 or TRBV6-3 with TRBJ1-6, with unresolved D. V lost 1 base to trimming and J lost 3 bases, with 4 bases between them. The CDR3 extends over 14 amino acids. Germline lookup yields CDR1 MNHEY and CDR2 SVGEGT. DNA of the CDR3: TGTGCCAGCAGTTACTACAGCTATAATTCACCCCTCCACTTT. It encodes CASSYYSYNSPLHF.

The chain has TRBV11-2 and TRBJ2-5; D may be TRBD1 (6 bases). CDR3 length equals 15 residues. Germline assignment: CDR1 SGHAT and CDR2 FQNNGV. The V gene lost 3 bases and the J gene lost 4 bases, with 15 bases spanning the gap. The CDR3 is CASSFLWGPRETQYF. Written as DNA, the CDR3 is TGTGCCAGCAGCTTTTTGTGGGGGCCCCGAGAGACCCAGTACTTC. The whole variable domain, filled in from reference TRBV11-2 and TRBJ2-5, reads EAGVAQSPRYKIIEKRQSVAFWCNPISGHATLYWYQQILGQGPKLLIQFQNNGVVDDSQLPKDRFSAERLKGVDSTLKIQPAKLEDSAVYLCASSFLWGPRETQYFGPGTRLLVL.

The gene calls are TRBV27 and TRBJ2-7, with 9 bases aligning to TRBD2. The V segment lost 6 bases and the J segment 4 bases; nucleotides outside the gene matches: 10. The length of the CDR3 is 15 residues. Germline assignment: CDR1 MNHEY and CDR2 SMNVEV (reference sequence). DNA for the CDR3: TGTGCCAGCAGGGTAGCGGGAGAGGGCGGTTACGAGCAGTACTTC. Its translation: CASRVAGEGGYEQYF.

The chain carries TRBV6-1 and TRBJ2-7, with 10 bases lining up with TRBD2. From germline, CDR1 is MNHNS and CDR2 SASEGT. The CDR3 totals 17 residues. V lost 4 bases to trimming and J lost 0 bases; unmatched junction nucleotides: 9. The CDR3 spells CASSALGLAETSYEQYF. The DNA of the CDR3 is TGTGCCAGCAGTGCTCTCGGACTAGCGGAGACCTCCTACGAGCAGTACTTC.

This chain links TRBV18 with TRBJ2-2; D not resolved. Per the germline V gene, CDR1 is KGHSH and CDR2 is LQKENI. The CDR3 loop spans 12 amino acids. V lost 2 bases and J lost 6, with 4 bases in between. As DNA, the CDR3 is TGTGCCAGCTCACCAGCGTCCGGGGAGCTGTTTTTT. This encodes CASSPASGELFF.

The rearrangement uses TRBV27 and TRBJ2-1; 9 nucleotides match TRBD2. Trimming cost V 5 bases and J 5 bases; bases outside gene matches: 7. The CDR3 spans 15 residues. Germline V gene lookup returns CDR1 MNHEY and CDR2 SMNVEV (reference sequence). The CDR3 spells CASSPSGRFHNEQFF. CDR3 nucleotides: TGTGCCAGCAGTCCCAGCGGGAGGTTTCACAATGAGCAGTTCTTC.

The CDR3 loop reads CASSSSTGNNYGYTF. DNA for the CDR3: TGTGCCAGCAGCTCCTCGACAGGGAATAACTATGGCTACACCTTC. This chain connects TRBV6-6 to TRBJ1-2; TRBD1 matches 7 bases. The germline V gene has CDR1 MNHNY and CDR2 SVGAGI (reference sequence). This CDR3 is built from 15 residues. With 6 bases clipped from V and 1 base from J, the junction kept 8 bases outside the gene matches.

V and J are TRBV11-3 and TRBJ1-1, with a possible D match to TRBD1 (6 bases). The CDR3 spans 13 residues. The V gene's germline CDR1 is SGHNT and CDR2 YENEEA. Trimming removed 5 bases at V and 4 bases at J, with 11 bases between. The CDR3 here is CASSLNRVTEAFF. CDR3 DNA sequence: TGTGCCAGCAGCCTGAACAGGGTCACTGAAGCTTTCTTT.

The chain recombines TRBV7-9 with TRBJ2-7, with D possibly matching TRBD1 (5 bases). Trimming left V 3 bases short and J 3 bases short, with 15 bases between. This CDR3 spans 15 amino acids. Germline CDR1 is SEHNR and CDR2 is FQNEAQ (reference sequence). The CDR3 region is CASSFRQGLGYEQYF. CDR3 coding DNA: TGTGCCAGCAGCTTTCGCCAGGGATTAGGCTACGAGCAGTACTTC.

The rearrangement uses TRBV18 and TRBJ2-1; 8 nucleotides line up with TRBD2. With 6 bases clipped from V and 7 bases from J, the junction kept 8 bases outside the gene matches. Per the germline V gene, CDR1 is KGHSH and CDR2 is LQKENI. The CDR3 totals 14 residues. In DNA form, the CDR3 reads TGTGCCAGCTCCGTTAGCGGGATCCGAAATGAGCAGTTCTTC. Translating gives CASSVSGIRNEQFF. Together with reference TRBV18 and TRBJ2-1, the CDR3 gives the full variable domain: NAGVMQNPRHLVRRRGQEARLRCSPMKGHSHVYWYRQLPEEGLKFMVYLQKENIIDESGMPKERFSAEFPKEGPSILRIQQVVRGDSAAYFCASSVSGIRNEQFFGPGTRLTVL.

J is TRBJ1-1 and V is TRBV6-2 or TRBV6-3, with D unresolved. Trimming shortened V by 0 bases and J by 2 bases, and 4 bases separated the two germline ends. CDR3 length: 13 amino acids. Germline CDR1 is MNHEY and CDR2 is SVGEGT. The CDR3 loop is CASSYSHNTEAFF. CDR3 bases: TGTGCCAGCAGTTACTCCCATAACACTGAAGCTTTCTTT.

Only a few counts were recorded for this clone. V is TRBV23-1 and J is TRBJ2-7; D is uncertain. TRBV23-1 falls under the ORF class, with uncertain function. The CDR3 extends over 15 amino acids. Trimming cost V 5 bases and J 0 bases, with 14 bases left between them. CDR3 in amino acids: CASSKPAGSSYEQYF. DNA for the CDR3: TGCGCCAGCAGTAAACCCGCAGGATCCTCCTACGAGCAGTACTTC.

This sequence joins TRBV20-1 and TRBJ2-3; TRBD2 is a possible D gene (6 bases). Trimming stripped 3 bases from V and 6 bases from J, with 13 bases between. This CDR3 region has 13 residues. CDR1 is DFQATT and CDR2 is SNEGSKA in the germline V gene (reference sequence). Here the CDR3 reads CSASGDFLDTQYF. The CDR3 bases are TGCAGTGCTAGTGGGGACTTCTTGGATACGCAGTATTTT.

This chain connects TRBV6-5 to TRBJ2-3, with 7 bases aligning to TRBD1. Germline CDR1 MNHEY, CDR2 SVGAGI. The V gene end was trimmed by 2 bases and the J gene end by 6 bases; junction bases not matched to a gene: 8. The CDR3 sequence is 15 residues long. The CDR3: CASSYDRAALDTQYF. The CDR3, as DNA: TGTGCCAGCAGTTACGACAGGGCCGCTCTGGATACGCAGTATTTT.

This chain links TRBV27 with TRBJ1-1, with D hard to call. V shed 5 bases and J shed 4 bases, with 14 bases lying between them. Germline V lookup: CDR1 MNHEY, CDR2 SMNVEV (reference sequence). The CDR3 runs 14 residues. The CDR3 DNA reads TGTGCCAGCAGTCCTATGATTGGTTTCACTGAAGCTTTCTTT. Protein product: CASSPMIGFTEAFF.

This rearrangement joins TRBV7-2 to TRBJ2-1; 10 bases align to TRBD2. Germline V gives CDR1 SGHTA, CDR2 FQGNSA. The junction had 6 bases not matched to a gene; V was cut back by 2 bases and J by 5 bases. The CDR3 length is 16 residues. The CDR3 DNA reads TGTGCCAGCAGCTTAAGGCTAGCGGGAGTTGACAATGAGCAGTTCTTC. It encodes CASSLRLAGVDNEQFF.

The chain is built from TRBV7-6 and TRBJ2-5; no reliable D call. Germline V gene data show CDR1 as SGHVS and CDR2 as FNYEAQ. The CDR3 runs to 14 residues. Trimming removed 5 bases from V and 5 bases from J, with 15 bases in between. This chain's CDR3 is CASSPSEIKETQYF. The CDR3 DNA reads as TGTGCCAGCAGCCCATCCGAGATAAAGGAGACCCAGTACTTC.

This chain connects TRBV9 to TRBJ2-5; 8 nucleotides align to TRBD2. This CDR3 is 16 amino acids long. Losses at the gene ends were 7 bases for V and 5 bases for J; bases not matched to a gene: 16. The germline gives CDR1 SGDLS, CDR2 YYNGEE. CDR3 coding DNA: TGTGCCAGCTCCGGGGGTAGCGGGACCGCGGGGGAGACCCAGTACTTC. Its protein product is CASSGGSGTAGETQYF.

The chain has TRBV5-4 and TRBJ2-2; 8 bases are a match to TRBD1. The length of the CDR3 is 15 residues. Trimming at V came to 2 bases and at J to 5 bases, leaving 5 bases not matched to a gene. CDR1 is SGHNT, CDR2 YYREEE, per germline (reference sequence). In DNA, the CDR3 is TGTGCCAGCAGCTTCACAGGGGGACGGACCGGGGAGCTGTTTTTT. Its translation is CASSFTGGRTGELFF.

J is TRBJ1-5 and V is TRBV19; D is possibly TRBD1 (5 bases). Germline values: CDR1 LNHDA, CDR2 SQIVND (reference sequence). Trimming removed 3 bases at V and 0 bases at J, with 9 bases between. The length of the CDR3 is 15 residues. The CDR3: CASSIFRDSNQPQHF. The CDR3 region has the DNA TGTGCCAGTAGTATCTTCAGGGATAGCAATCAGCCCCAGCATTTT.

The rearrangement links TRBV7-2 to TRBJ1-6; D is perhaps TRBD1 (5 bases). CDR3 size: 14 residues. V shed 5 bases and J shed 4 bases, with 9 bases lying between them. Germline V CDR1 and CDR2: SGHTA, FQGNSA. The CDR3 spells CASSAGRYNSPLHF. CDR3 DNA sequence: TGTGCCAGCAGCGCGGGACGGTATAATTCACCCCTCCACTTT.

This clone was detected only a few times. The chain carries TRBV14 and TRBJ2-7; unclear D gene. Trimming shortened V by 0 bases and J by 6 bases, and 18 bases separated the two germline ends. CDR1 and CDR2 (germline): SGHDN, FVKESK. The CDR3 has 16 residues. The CDR3 nucleotides are TGTGCCAGCAGCCAAGAGGCCGTAGCCGCGAGAGGCGAGCAGTACTTC. It is translated as CASSQEAVAARGEQYF.

The chain couples TRBV30 to TRBJ1-2; 7 nucleotides match TRBD1. CDR1 GTSNPN and CDR2 SVGIG come from the germline V gene (reference sequence). CDR3 length: 14 residues. V dropped 3 bases and J dropped 4; count of bases not matched to a gene: 8. CDR3 sequence: CAWRRQGTPYGYTF. The CDR3 nucleotides read TGTGCCTGGAGGCGACAGGGAACGCCCTATGGCTACACCTTC.

The chain couples TRBV6-4 to TRBJ1-2, with 7 bases fitting TRBD1. The V gene end was trimmed by 4 bases and the J gene end by 0 bases; junction bases not matched to a gene: 5. The CDR3 is 15 residues long. Per germline, CDR1 MRHNA and CDR2 SNTAGT. CDR3 bases: TGTGCCAGCAGTGCTACAGGGGCCGCTAACTATGGCTACACCTTC. Its translation: CASSATGAANYGYTF.

The rearrangement links TRBV19 to TRBJ2-1, with 11 bases that match TRBD2. CDR1 and CDR2 (germline): LNHDA, SQIVND (reference sequence). This CDR3 region has 15 residues. The V and J ends lost 3 bases and 9 bases, in that order; junction bases with no gene match: 7. CDR3 DNA sequence: TGTGCCAGTAGTATTGGACTAGCGGGCAGGATTGAGCAGTTCTTC. Amino acid sequence: CASSIGLAGRIEQFF.